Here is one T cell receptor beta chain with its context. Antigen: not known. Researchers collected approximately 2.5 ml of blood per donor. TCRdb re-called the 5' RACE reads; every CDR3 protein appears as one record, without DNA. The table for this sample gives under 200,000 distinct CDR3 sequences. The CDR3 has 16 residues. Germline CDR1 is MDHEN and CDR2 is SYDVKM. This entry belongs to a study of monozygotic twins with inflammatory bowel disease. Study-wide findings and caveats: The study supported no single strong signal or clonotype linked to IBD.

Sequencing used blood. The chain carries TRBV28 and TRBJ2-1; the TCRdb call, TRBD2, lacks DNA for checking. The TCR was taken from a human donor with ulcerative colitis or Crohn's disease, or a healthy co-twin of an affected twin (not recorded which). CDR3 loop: CASSSWTSGIGNEQFF.